Shown below are 21 T cell receptor beta chains from a single sample sequenced in a study of OX40 agonist ivuxolimab in advanced cancers. Using immunoSEQ multiplex PCR, the repertoire was profiled, and TCRdb retains in-frame clones only, with some absent. Among approximately 46,000 clones listed, around 87% were seen once. Sample: CD4+ or CD8+ T cells sorted from blood, taken in a trial of the OX40 agonist ivuxolimab. Receptors were obtained from an adult with an advanced solid tumor such as melanoma, head and neck, liver or kidney cancer.

The chain joins TRBV4-3 to TRBJ1-1, with 9 bases identical to TRBD1. The V and J ends lost 3 bases and 5 bases, in that order; junction bases with no gene match: 4. Germline-derived CDR1 and CDR2 are LGHNA and YSLEER. The CDR3 consists of 14 residues. CDR3 DNA: TGCGCCAGCAGCCAGGGTGGGACAGGGACTGAAGCTTTCTTT. Protein sequence: CASSQGGTGTEAFF.

This clone was observed a handful of times. The rearrangement uses TRBV5-1 and TRBJ2-7; perhaps TRBD2 as D (5 bases). V was shortened by 1 base and J by 2 bases, with 10 bases between the two germline ends. This CDR3 region has 14 residues. Germline lookup yields CDR1 SGHRS and CDR2 YFSETQ. Here the CDR3 DNA reads TGCGCCAGCAGCTTGATGGGGAGCACCTACGAGCAGTACTTC. Its translation: CASSLMGSTYEQYF. Full variable domain (remainder filled in from reference TRBV5-1 and TRBJ2-7): KAGVTQTPRYLIKTRGQQVTLSCSPISGHRSVSWYQQTPGQGLQFLFEYFSETQRNKGNFPGRFSGRQFSNSRSEMNVSTLELGDSALYLCASSLMGSTYEQYFGPGTRLTVT.

CDR3 nucleotides: TGTGCCAGCAGTCTTACCCGAACGGGACTTCACAATGAGCAGTTCTTC. As protein: CASSLTRTGLHNEQFF. The chain joins TRBV28 to TRBJ2-1, with D possibly TRBD2 on 6 matching bases. This CDR3 has 16 residues. With 5 bases removed from V and 5 bases from J, the gap between germline ends came to 19 bases. The germline V gene has CDR1 MDHEN and CDR2 SYDVKM. The whole variable domain, remainder taken from reference TRBV28 and TRBJ2-1, is DVKVTQSSRYLVKRTGEKVFLECVQDMDHENMFWYRQDPGLGLRLIYFSYDVKMKEKGDIPEGYSVSREKKERFSLILESASTNQTSMYLCASSLTRTGLHNEQFFGPGTRLTVL.

This clone appeared a single time. The rearrangement uses TRBV13 and TRBJ2-1; 8 positions match TRBD2. This CDR3 is built from 16 residues. Germline V gene sequence: CDR1 PRHDT, CDR2 FYEKMQ (reference sequence). J gave up 5 bases and V 4 bases, and 10 bases lay outside the gene matches. In DNA form, the CDR3 reads TGTGCCAGCAGCTCGATGGGCGGGAGGCGAAACAATGAGCAGTTCTTC. Translation: CASSSMGGRRNNEQFF.

The chain employs TRBV2 and TRBJ2-1; weak D call: TRBD2 (6 bases). The CDR3 covers 12 residues. V lost 7 bases and J 9 bases, leaving 13 bases between the germline ends. Germline CDR1 and CDR2: SNHLY and FYNNEI. The DNA for the CDR3 is TGTGCCAGCAACCGTGGAGGGATTGAGCAGTTCTTC. It specifies CASNRGGIEQFF.

The rearrangement links TRBV7-8 to TRBJ2-2; no reliable D call. CDR3 length: 16 residues. CDR1 and CDR2 (germline): SGHVS, FQNEAQ. The V gene lost 5 bases and the J gene lost 0 bases, with 13 bases spanning the gap. The DNA of the CDR3 is TGTGCCAGCAGCAACCAACGGAGCCCGAACACCGGGGAGCTGTTTTTT. It translates to CASSNQRSPNTGELFF.

This chain joins TRBV5-1 and TRBJ2-1; 7 nucleotides line up with TRBD2. This CDR3 comprises 14 residues. Germline V gene data show CDR1 as SGHRS and CDR2 as YFSETQ. Trimming took 1 base from V and 8 from J; bases not matched to a gene: 6. The CDR3 DNA reads as TGCGCCAGCAGCTTGTGGGGGACTATCGATGAGCAGTTCTTC. Amino acids: CASSLWGTIDEQFF. Full variable domain (remainder filled in from reference TRBV5-1 and TRBJ2-1): KAGVTQTPRYLIKTRGQQVTLSCSPISGHRSVSWYQQTPGQGLQFLFEYFSETQRNKGNFPGRFSGRQFSNSRSEMNVSTLELGDSALYLCASSLWGTIDEQFFGPGTRLTVL.

This chain connects TRBV6-5 to TRBJ2-7; 7 bases are shared with TRBD2. CDR1 and CDR2 (germline): MNHEY, SVGAGI. The length of the CDR3 is 14 residues. V lost 5 bases, J lost 3 bases, and 7 bases stayed unmatched. DNA for the CDR3: TGTGCCAGCAGTGGAGGGACTAACAGCTACGAGCAGTACTTC. This gives the protein CASSGGTNSYEQYF.

CDR3 region: CASSIWAAPTYEQYF. Written as DNA, the CDR3 is TGTGCCAGTAGTATCTGGGCAGCGCCTACCTACGAGCAGTACTTC. The rearrangement uses TRBV19 and TRBJ2-7; D unclear. The CDR3 has 15 amino acids. From germline, CDR1 is LNHDA and CDR2 SQIVND (reference sequence). V shed 3 bases and J shed 2 bases, with 14 bases lying between them.

This chain connects TRBV19 to TRBJ2-7; D gene uncertain. Germline-derived CDR1 and CDR2 are LNHDA and SQIVND (reference sequence). The CDR3 has 13 amino acids. The V end was cut by 3 bases, the J end by 3 bases, with 9 bases between. The CDR3 spells CASSIQLGYEQYF. In DNA, the CDR3 is TGTGCCAGTAGTATCCAATTGGGCTACGAGCAGTACTTC.

This chain links TRBV5-8 with TRBJ2-1; TRBD1 or TRBD2 may be the D gene (5 bases each). CDR1 is SGHTS and CDR2 is YDEGEE in the germline V gene. The CDR3 is made up of 15 amino acids. With 4 bases removed from V and 7 bases from J, the gap between germline ends came to 18 bases. CDR3 sequence: CASSVGPGRQNEQFF. The CDR3 DNA sequence: TGTGCCAGCAGCGTCGGTCCAGGGAGACAAAATGAGCAGTTCTTC. The full variable domain, with the rest looked up from reference TRBV5-8 and TRBJ2-1, is EAGVTQSPTHLIKTRGQQATLRCSPISGHTSVYWYQQALGLGLQFLLWYDEGEERNRGNFPPRFSGRQFPNYSSELNVNALELEDSALYLCASSVGPGRQNEQFFGPGTRLTVL.

The chain uses TRBV4-1 and TRBJ2-7; 11 positions agree with TRBD2. From germline, CDR1 is MGHRA and CDR2 YSYEKL. Losses at the gene ends were 3 bases for V and 5 bases for J; bases not matched to a gene: 12. The CDR3 is made up of 17 amino acids. CDR3 sequence: CASSQGTSGYPRDEQYF. The DNA for the CDR3 is TGCGCCAGCAGCCAGGGGACTAGCGGCTACCCTCGAGACGAGCAGTACTTC.

The gene calls are TRBV7-2 and TRBJ2-7; D not resolved. The CDR3 runs 15 residues. Germline-derived CDR1 and CDR2 are SGHTA and FQGNSA. V shed 1 base and J shed 3 bases, with 13 bases lying between them. The CDR3 loop is CASSLGTGYYYEQYF. CDR3 nucleotide sequence: TGTGCCAGCAGCTTAGGGACCGGGTATTACTACGAGCAGTACTTC.

The gene calls are TRBV19 and TRBJ1-6; D uncertain. The germline V and J ends were trimmed by 6 bases and 9 bases, with 18 bases remaining between them. Germline CDR1 reads LNHDA; CDR2 reads SQIVND (reference sequence). The CDR3 is made up of 15 amino acids. CDR3 protein: CASRERREILSPLHF. CDR3 sequence (DNA): TGTGCCAGTAGGGAAAGGCGGGAGATCCTTTCACCCCTCCACTTT.

The chain employs TRBV19 and TRBJ2-1; unclear D gene. This CDR3 is 12 amino acids long. V shed 6 bases and J shed 3 bases, with 6 bases lying between them. Germline values: CDR1 LNHDA, CDR2 SQIVND (reference sequence). CDR3 residues: CASSRNYNEQFF. Written as DNA, the CDR3 is TGTGCCAGTAGCAGAAACTACAATGAGCAGTTCTTC.

Only a few counts were recorded for this clone. The chain joins TRBV4-1 to TRBJ2-7; 7 bases are shared with TRBD1. Germline V lookup: CDR1 MGHRA, CDR2 YSYEKL. CDR3 length: 16 residues. The V gene end was trimmed by 2 bases and the J gene end by 2 bases; junction bases not matched to a gene: 9. The CDR3, as DNA: TGCGCCAGCAGCCAACTACAAACGGGACAGACCTACGAGCAGTACTTC. This sequence encodes CASSQLQTGQTYEQYF.

This chain links TRBV7-9 with TRBJ2-3; D may be TRBD1 or TRBD2 (6 bases each). The germline V and J ends were trimmed by 2 bases and 2 bases, with 14 bases remaining between them. Looked up from germline, CDR1 is SEHNR and CDR2 is FQNEAQ (reference sequence). This CDR3 contains 16 residues. In nucleotides, the CDR3 is TGTGCCAGCAGCTTATACGTGGGGGGCCTCACAGATACGCAGTATTTT. Translated, it gives CASSLYVGGLTDTQYF.

The chain uses TRBV9 and TRBJ1-2; D gene uncertain. The CDR3 is 13 residues long. Trimming removed 0 bases at V and 0 bases at J, with 3 bases between. CDR1 and CDR2 (germline): SGDLS, YYNGEE. CDR3 coding DNA: TGTGCCAGCAGCGTAGCGACTAACTATGGCTACACCTTC. It codes for CASSVATNYGYTF.

The V gene is TRBV9, the J gene TRBJ2-6, with D possibly being TRBD1 (5 bases). CDR3 length: 15 amino acids. Per the germline V gene, CDR1 is SGDLS and CDR2 is YYNGEE. The V end lost 4 bases, the J end lost 2 bases, and 10 bases lay between the germline ends. The CDR3 sequence is CASSTDRAGANVLTF. CDR3 nucleotides: TGTGCCAGCAGCACAGACAGAGCTGGGGCCAACGTCCTGACTTTC.

This chain uses TRBV5-1 with TRBJ2-1, with D hard to call. Trimming removed 0 bases from V and 8 bases from J, with 6 bases in between. Germline V gene data show CDR1 as SGHRS and CDR2 as YFSETQ. CDR3 length equals 12 residues. CDR3 loop: CASSLVGHEQFF. CDR3 DNA sequence: TGCGCCAGCAGCTTGGTGGGCCATGAGCAGTTCTTC.

This chain connects TRBV27 to TRBJ2-1; weak D call: TRBD2 (5 bases). This CDR3 comprises 14 residues. Trimming removed 6 bases at V and 10 bases at J, with 19 bases between. CDR1 is MNHEY, CDR2 SMNVEV, per germline (reference sequence). This CDR3 is CASSRRTYHTEQFF. CDR3 DNA: TGTGCCAGCAGCAGAAGGACTTATCATACGGAGCAGTTCTTC.